This T cell receptor (beta chain) was recovered during a study of blood T cell repertoires in COVID-19. Background on the study: T cells, B-cell-depleted T cells, or PBMCs provided the cDNA or gDNA that served as material.

Points on this clone: Other DNA sequences in this specimen translate into the identical CDR3.

Sequenced by immunoSEQ multiplex PCR; TCRdb stores in-frame clones only, minus some. Of 150,000 to 200,000 clones listed, more than 75% were seen once; the top ten hold more than 7.5%. The study recruited people aged roughly 18 to 95 years across approximately 24 US areas. Assignments of participants to cohorts depended upon their own reported clinical history. Recovery meant two consecutive negative NP/OP PCR tests, professional clearance, or resolved symptoms. The sample taken for sequencing was PBMCs or T cells enriched from blood (not recorded which). The receptor comes from a woman aged 25 to 39 who had recovered from COVID-19.

The DNA for the CDR3 is TGTGCCAGCAGTTTAACGGGGAACACTGAAGCTTTCTTT. Protein sequence: CASSLTGNTEAFF. The chain has TRBV28 and TRBJ1-1, with D uncertain. The CDR3 runs to 13 residues. Germline V gene data show CDR1 as MDHEN and CDR2 as SYDVKM. Trimming pared 2 bases from V and 1 base from J, leaving 5 bases between.